This entry features one T cell receptor beta chain sequence. Its antigen is still unknown. Its ends do not fully match the called genes, so a read error is possible. Through a sample-barcoded 5' primer and a J-beta primer mix, a second PCR was run for roughly 6 to 11 cycles. CDR3-containing paired-end reads numbering at least 2.5 million came from each sample. MiXCR was run by TCRdb on the 5' RACE reads, yielding one entry per CDR3 protein. The sample includes roughly 800,000 distinct CDR3 sequences, roughly 64% of them seen just once. CDR3 length equals 14 residues. Per germline, CDR1 SGHTA and CDR2 FQGNSA. The record originates from a study of blood T cells in healthy people across ages. Overall study results and limits: Total diversity from one million sequenced T cells was likely underestimated.

Sequencing was done on a sample of blood. V is TRBV7-2 and J is TRBJ2-5; D remains ambiguous. The TCR comes from a man aged 25-45 years in good health. In DNA, the CDR3 is TGTGCCAACAGCCCTCTGGCGGCTGCAGGGACCCAGTACTTC. It codes for CANSPLAAAGTQYF.